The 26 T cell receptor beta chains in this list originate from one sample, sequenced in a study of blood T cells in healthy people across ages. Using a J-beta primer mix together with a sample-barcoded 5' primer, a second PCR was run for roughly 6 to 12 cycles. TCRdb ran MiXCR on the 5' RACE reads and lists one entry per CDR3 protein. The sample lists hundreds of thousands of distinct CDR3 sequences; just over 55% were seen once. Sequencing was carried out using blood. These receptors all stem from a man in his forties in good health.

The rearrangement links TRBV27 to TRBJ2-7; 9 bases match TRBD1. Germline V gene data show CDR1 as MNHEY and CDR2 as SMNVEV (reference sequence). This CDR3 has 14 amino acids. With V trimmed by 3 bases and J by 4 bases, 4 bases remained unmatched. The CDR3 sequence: CASSFAQGAYEQYF. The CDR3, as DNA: TGTGCCAGCAGTTTCGCACAGGGGGCATACGAGCAGTACTTC.

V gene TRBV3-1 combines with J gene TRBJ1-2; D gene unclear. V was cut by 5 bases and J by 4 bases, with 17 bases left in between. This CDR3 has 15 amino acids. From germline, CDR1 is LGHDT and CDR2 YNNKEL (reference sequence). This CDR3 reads CASSSSGSVGYGYTF. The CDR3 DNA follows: TGTGCCAGCAGCTCCTCGGGGTCAGTCGGCTATGGCTACACCTTC.

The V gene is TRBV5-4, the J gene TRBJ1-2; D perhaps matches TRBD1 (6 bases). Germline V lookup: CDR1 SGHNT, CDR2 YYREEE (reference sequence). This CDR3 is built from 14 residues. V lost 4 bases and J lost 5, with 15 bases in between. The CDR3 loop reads CASSGQGFYYGYTF. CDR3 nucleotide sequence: TGTGCCAGCAGCGGCCAGGGGTTCTATTATGGCTACACCTTC.

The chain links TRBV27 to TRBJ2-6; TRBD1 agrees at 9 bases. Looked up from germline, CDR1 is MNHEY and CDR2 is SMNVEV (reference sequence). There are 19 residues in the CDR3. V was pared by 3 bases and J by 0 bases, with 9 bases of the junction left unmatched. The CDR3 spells CASSFQLRDRASGANVLTF. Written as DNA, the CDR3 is TGTGCCAGCAGTTTCCAACTCCGGGACAGGGCCTCTGGGGCCAACGTCCTGACTTTC. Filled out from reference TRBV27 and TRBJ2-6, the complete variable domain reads EAQVTQNPRYLITVTGKKLTVTCSQNMNHEYMSWYRQDPGLGLRQIYYSMNVEVTDKGDVPEGYKVSRKEKRNFPLILESPSPNQTSLYFCASSFQLRDRASGANVLTFGAGSRLTVL.

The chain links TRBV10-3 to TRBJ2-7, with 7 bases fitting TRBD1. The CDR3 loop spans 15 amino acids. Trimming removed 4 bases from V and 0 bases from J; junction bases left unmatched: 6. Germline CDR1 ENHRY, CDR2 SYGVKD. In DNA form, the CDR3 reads TGTGCCATCAGTGGGGGACAGACGAGCTCCTACGAGCAGTACTTC. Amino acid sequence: CAISGGQTSSYEQYF.

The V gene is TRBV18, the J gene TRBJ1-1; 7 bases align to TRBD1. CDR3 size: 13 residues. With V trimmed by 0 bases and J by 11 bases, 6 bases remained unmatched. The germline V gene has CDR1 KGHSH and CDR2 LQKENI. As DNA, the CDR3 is TGTGCCAGCTCACCACCCTTAGGGGGCACGGCTTTCTTT. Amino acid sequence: CASSPPLGGTAFF.

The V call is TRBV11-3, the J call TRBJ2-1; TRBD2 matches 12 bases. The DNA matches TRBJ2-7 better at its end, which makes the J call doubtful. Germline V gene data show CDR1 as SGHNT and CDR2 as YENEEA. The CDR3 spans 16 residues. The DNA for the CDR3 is TGTGCCAGCAGCTTCCCTAGCGGGAGGGTTTACAATGAGCAGTACTTC. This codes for CASSFPSGRVYNEQYF.

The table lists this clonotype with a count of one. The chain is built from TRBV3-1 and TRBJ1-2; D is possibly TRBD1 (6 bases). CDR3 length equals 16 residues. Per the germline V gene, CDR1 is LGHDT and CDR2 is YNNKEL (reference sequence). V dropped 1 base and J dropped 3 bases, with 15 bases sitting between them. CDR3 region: CASSQGNRVTYYGYTF. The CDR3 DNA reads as TGTGCCAGCAGCCAAGGGAACAGGGTTACTTACTATGGCTACACCTTC.

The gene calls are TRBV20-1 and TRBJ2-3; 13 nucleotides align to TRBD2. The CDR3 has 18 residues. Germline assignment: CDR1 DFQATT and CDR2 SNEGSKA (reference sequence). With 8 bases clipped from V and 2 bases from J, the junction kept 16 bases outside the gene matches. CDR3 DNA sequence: TGCAGTAGACAAGCACTAGCGGGGGGGTCCACACACACAGATACGCAGTATTTT. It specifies CSRQALAGGSTHTDTQYF.

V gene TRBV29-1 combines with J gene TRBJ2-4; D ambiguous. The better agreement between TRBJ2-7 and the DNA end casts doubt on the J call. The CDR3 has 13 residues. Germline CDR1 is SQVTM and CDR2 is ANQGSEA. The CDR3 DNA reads TGCAGCGTTGATGATGGTGTTAAGGTCGAGCAGTACTTC. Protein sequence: CSVDDGVKVEQYF.

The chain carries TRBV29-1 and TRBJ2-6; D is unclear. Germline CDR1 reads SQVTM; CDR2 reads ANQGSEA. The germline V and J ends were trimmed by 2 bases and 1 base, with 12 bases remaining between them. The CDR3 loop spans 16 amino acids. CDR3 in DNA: TGCAGCGTTGAACACAGAACCCGGTCTGGGGCCAACGTCCTGACTTTC. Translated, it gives CSVEHRTRSGANVLTF.

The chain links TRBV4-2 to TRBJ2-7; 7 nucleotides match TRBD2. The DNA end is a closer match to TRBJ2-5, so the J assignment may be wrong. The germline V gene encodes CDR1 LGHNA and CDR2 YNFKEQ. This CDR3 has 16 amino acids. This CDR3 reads CASSQSEREREETQYF. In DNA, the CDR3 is TGTGCCAGCAGCCAGTCGGAGCGGGAACGAGAGGAGACCCAGTACTTC.

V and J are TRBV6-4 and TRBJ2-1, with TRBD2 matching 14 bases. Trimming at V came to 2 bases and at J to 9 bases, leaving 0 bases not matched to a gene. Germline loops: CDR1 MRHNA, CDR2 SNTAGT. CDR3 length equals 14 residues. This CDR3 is CASSDGTSGGEQFF. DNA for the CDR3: TGTGCCAGCAGTGACGGGACTAGCGGGGGTGAGCAGTTCTTC.

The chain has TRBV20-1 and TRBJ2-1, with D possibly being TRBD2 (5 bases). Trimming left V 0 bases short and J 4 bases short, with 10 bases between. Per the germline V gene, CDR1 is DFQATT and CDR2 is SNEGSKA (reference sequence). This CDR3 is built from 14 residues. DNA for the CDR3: TGCAGTGCTAGAGAGCAGCGGCAGTACAATGAGCAGTTCTTC. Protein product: CSAREQRQYNEQFF.

The CDR3 region is CSARDPRGLTNEKLFF. The CDR3 coding sequence is TGCAGTGCTAGAGATCCGCGGGGGCTCACTAATGAAAAACTGTTTTTT. The J gene is TRBJ1-4, the V gene TRBV20-1; a weak D match, TRBD1 (6 bases). The ends were cut back, 0 bases at V and 2 bases at J, with 13 bases in the middle. Germline V gene sequence: CDR1 DFQATT, CDR2 SNEGSKA (reference sequence). This CDR3 is 16 amino acids long.

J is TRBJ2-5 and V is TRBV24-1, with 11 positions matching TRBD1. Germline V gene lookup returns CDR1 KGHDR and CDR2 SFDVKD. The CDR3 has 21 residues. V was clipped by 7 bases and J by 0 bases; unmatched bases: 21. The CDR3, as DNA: TGTGCCACCAGGGGAGGACAGGGGGCTTTCCGCCCTGATTGGTACCAAGAGACCCAGTACTTC. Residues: CATRGGQGAFRPDWYQETQYF.

CDR3 nucleotides: TGTGCCAGCAGCCCCCGGGAGGAGATAGCGGGAGTGGAGACCCAGTACTTC. It translates to CASSPREEIAGVETQYF. The rearrangement uses TRBV7-2 and TRBJ2-5, with 9 bases identical to TRBD2. The trim removed 5 bases at V and 5 bases at J, leaving 15 bases unmatched. Looked up from germline, CDR1 is SGHTA and CDR2 is FQGNSA. The CDR3 runs 17 residues.

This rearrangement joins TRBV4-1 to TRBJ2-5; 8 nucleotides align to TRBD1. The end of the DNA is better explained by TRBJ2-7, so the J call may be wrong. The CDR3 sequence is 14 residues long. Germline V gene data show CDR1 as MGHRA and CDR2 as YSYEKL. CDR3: CASSARTGSYEQYF. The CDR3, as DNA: TGCGCCAGCAGCGCTCGGACAGGGAGCTACGAGCAGTACTTC.

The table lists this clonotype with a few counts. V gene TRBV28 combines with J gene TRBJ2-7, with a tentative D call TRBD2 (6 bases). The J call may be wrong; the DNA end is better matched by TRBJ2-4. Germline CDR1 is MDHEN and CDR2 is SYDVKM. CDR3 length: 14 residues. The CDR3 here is CASSLPGLKNIQYF. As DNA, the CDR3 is TGTGCCAGCAGTTTACCGGGACTCAAAAACATTCAGTACTTC.

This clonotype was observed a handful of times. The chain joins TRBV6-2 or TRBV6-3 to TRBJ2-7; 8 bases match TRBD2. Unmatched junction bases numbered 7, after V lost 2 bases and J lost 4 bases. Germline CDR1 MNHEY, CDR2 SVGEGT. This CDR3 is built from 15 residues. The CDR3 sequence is CASSYRKREWYEQYF. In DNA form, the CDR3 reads TGTGCCAGCAGTTACCGGAAGCGGGAGTGGTACGAGCAGTACTTC.

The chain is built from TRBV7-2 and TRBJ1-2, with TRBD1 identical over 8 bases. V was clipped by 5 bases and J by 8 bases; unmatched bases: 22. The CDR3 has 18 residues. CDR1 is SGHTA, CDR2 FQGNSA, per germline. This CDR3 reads CASSIKRTGTNQLSGYTF. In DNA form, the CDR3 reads TGTGCCAGCAGCATAAAGAGGACAGGGACTAACCAACTCTCCGGCTACACCTTC.

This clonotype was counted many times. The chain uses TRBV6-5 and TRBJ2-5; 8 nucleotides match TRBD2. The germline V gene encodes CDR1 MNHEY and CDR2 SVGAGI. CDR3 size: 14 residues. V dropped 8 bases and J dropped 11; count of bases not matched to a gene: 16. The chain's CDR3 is CASSGGGRAREQYF. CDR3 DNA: TGTGCCAGCTCGGGAGGGGGAAGGGCTCGGGAGCAGTACTTC.

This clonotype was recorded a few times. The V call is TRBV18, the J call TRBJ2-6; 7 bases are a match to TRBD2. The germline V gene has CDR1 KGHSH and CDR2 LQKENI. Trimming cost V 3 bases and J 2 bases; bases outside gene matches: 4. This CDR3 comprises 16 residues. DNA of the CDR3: TGTGCCAGCTCACCTTTAGCGGGTGCTGGGGCCAACGTCCTGACTTTC. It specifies CASSPLAGAGANVLTF.

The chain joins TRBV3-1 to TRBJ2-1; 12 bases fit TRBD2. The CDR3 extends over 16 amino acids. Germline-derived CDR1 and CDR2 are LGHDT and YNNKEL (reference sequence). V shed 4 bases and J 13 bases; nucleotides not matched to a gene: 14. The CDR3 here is CASSLRTSGVLVRQFF. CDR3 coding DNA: TGTGCCAGCAGCCTAAGGACTAGCGGGGTTCTGGTTCGCCAGTTCTTC.

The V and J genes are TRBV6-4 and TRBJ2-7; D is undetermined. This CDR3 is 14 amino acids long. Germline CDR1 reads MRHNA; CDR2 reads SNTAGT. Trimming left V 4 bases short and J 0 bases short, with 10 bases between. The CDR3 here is CASSVDLNSYEQYF. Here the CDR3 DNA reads TGTGCCAGCAGTGTTGACCTGAACTCCTACGAGCAGTACTTC.

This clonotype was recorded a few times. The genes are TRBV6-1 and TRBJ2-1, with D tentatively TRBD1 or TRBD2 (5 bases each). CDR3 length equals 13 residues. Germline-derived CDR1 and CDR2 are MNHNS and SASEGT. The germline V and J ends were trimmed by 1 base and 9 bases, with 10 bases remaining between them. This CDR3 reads CASSEVGTGEQFF. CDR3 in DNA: TGTGCCAGCAGTGAAGTGGGGACCGGTGAGCAGTTCTTC.